This is a list of T cell receptor delta chains from one sample in a study of γδ T cells in repeated Plasmodium falciparum infection. TCRdb called clones anew from the multiplex PCR reads with CATT. This sample has 50,000 or so delta-chain clones, with 1.5% to 2% found just once. Material: gamma-delta T cells from blood. Every receptor here comes from a pool of human donors (malaria-infected and uninfected, not separated). Both conserved end residues are part of each CDR3. The order of the fields is J gene, clone size, D gene, V gene, CDR3 protein, CDR3 DNA. The D gene is left open where the match is weak. The size of a clone is reported for some rows only, either as once, few or many, or as a class for expanded clones.

J: TRDJ1
size: medium-sized
D: TRDD3
V: TRAV38-2/DV8
CDR3: CAYRSGSPERLLGDLPDKLIF
DNA: TGTGCTTATAGGAGCGGGAGCCCCGAGCGCTTACTGGGGGATTTACCCGATAAACTCATCTTT

J: TRDJ1
size: many
D: TRDD2
V: TRDV1
CDR3: CALGESFLNTDKLIF
DNA: TGTGCTCTTGGGGAATCCTTCCTAAACACAGATAAACTAATCTTT

J: TRDJ1
size: many
D: TRDD3
V: TRDV1
CDR3: CALGERPVTWGYLLGQLYTDKLIF
DNA: TGTGCTCTTGGGGAACGTCCTGTAACGTGGGGATACCTATTAGGACAACTGTACACCGATAAACTCATCTTT

J: TRDJ1
size: many
D: TRDD3
V: TRDV1
CDR3: CALGKFPWGIREYTDKLIF
DNA: TGTGCTCTTGGGAAGTTCCCTTGGGGGATACGCGAGTACACCGATAAACTCATCTTT

J: TRDJ1
size: -
D: TRDD3
V: TRDV1
CDR3: CALGGMILPARTGGLADKLIF
DNA: TGTGCTCTTGGGGGGATGATCCTTCCCGCCCGTACTGGGGGCTTGGCCGATAAACTCATCTTT

J: TRDJ1
size: many
D: TRDD3
V: TRDV1
CDR3: CALGEGSWGILTDKLIF
DNA: TGTGCTCTTGGGGAAGGTTCCTGGGGGATACTTACCGATAAACTCATCTTT

J: TRDJ1
size: few
D: TRDD3
V: TRDV1
CDR3: CALGVFPTIITGGYATDKLIF
DNA: TGTGCTCTTGGGGTCTTTCCTACGATAATAACTGGGGGATACGCAACTGATAAACTCATCTTT

J: TRDJ1
size: many
D: -
V: TRDV2
CDR3: CACDTLDQRGYTDKLIF
DNA: TGTGCCTGTGACACCCTTGACCAAAGGGGGTACACCGATAAACTCATCTTT

J: TRDJ1
size: many
D: TRDD3
V: TRDV1
CDR3: CALGEYSIAPAGGLGRLIF
DNA: TGTGCTCTTGGGGAATATTCGATCGCCCCGGCAGGGGGATTGGGGAGACTCATCTTT

J: TRDJ1
size: many
D: TRDD3
V: TRDV2
CDR3: CACDTTPGLGGSNTDKLIF
DNA: TGTGCCTGTGATACAACTCCAGGTTTAGGGGGATCGAACACCGATAAACTCATCTTT

J: TRDJ1
size: many
D: -
V: TRDV1
CDR3: CALGEYVDVYTDKLIF
DNA: TGTGCTCTTGGGGAATATGTTGACGTGTACACCGATAAACTCATCTTT

J: TRDJ1
size: many
D: -
V: TRDV1
CDR3: CALGSPGVYCPPYTDKLIF
DNA: TGTGCTCTTGGGTCCCCAGGGGTATACTGTCCTCCGTACACCGATAAACTCATCTTT

J: TRDJ1
size: many
D: TRDD3
V: TRDV1
CDR3: CALGPSYPGGYAWSYTDKLIF
DNA: TGTGCTCTTGGGCCATCTTACCCTGGGGGATACGCTTGGTCCTACACCGATAAACTCATCTTT

J: TRDJ1
size: many
D: TRDD3
V: TRDV1
CDR3: CALGYVGWGDIYTDKLIF
DNA: TGTGCCCTTGGGTACGTAGGGTGGGGGGATATCTACACCGATAAACTCATCTTT

J: TRDJ1
size: -
D: TRDD3
V: TRDV1
CDR3: CALGEPQCILYPSCWGIRSYFTDKLIF
DNA: TGTGCTCTTGGGGAACCCCAATGTATACTTTACCCCTCCTGCTGGGGGATACGATCCTACTTCACCGATAAACTCATCTTT